Presented here are 5 T cell receptor beta chains from one specimen sequenced in a study of cytomegalovirus exposure and HLA in healthy donors. Both 60 Vbeta primers and 13 Jbeta primers went into the PCR. This table comes from immunoSEQ multiplex PCR, and its TCRdb copy is limited to in-frame clones, with some not included. Among about 180,000 clones listed, around four fifths were seen once. The specimen was PBMCs. The receptors were gathered from a woman aged 45-65 years in good health and CMV-seropositive.

The V call is TRBV7-9, the J call TRBJ2-2, with 10 nucleotides matching TRBD1. The germline CDR1 and CDR2 sequences are SEHNR and FQNEAQ (reference sequence). The CDR3 runs to 15 residues. V shed 5 bases, J shed 4 bases, and the junction held 4 bases outside the gene matches. In DNA form, the CDR3 reads TGTGCCAGCAGCGGGGGACAGGGGAGCACCGGGGAGCTGTTTTTT. Translating it yields CASSGGQGSTGELFF.

The chain combines TRBV10-3 with TRBJ2-1; 9 bases are shared with TRBD2. J lost 6 bases, V lost 1 base, and 4 bases had no gene match. This CDR3 has 15 amino acids. From germline, CDR1 is ENHRY and CDR2 SYGVKD. The CDR3, as DNA: TGTGCCATCAGTGAGTATCAGCGGGAGGCCAATGAGCAGTTCTTC. Its protein product is CAISEYQREANEQFF.

The CDR3 loop is CASSPRTGVPQPQHF. The CDR3, as DNA: TGTGCCAGCAGCCCCCGGACAGGGGTCCCCCAGCCCCAGCATTTT. The chain recombines TRBV7-2 with TRBJ1-5, with 9 positions matching TRBD1. Trimming removed 5 bases from V and 7 bases from J; junction bases left unmatched: 9. Germline V gives CDR1 SGHTA, CDR2 FQGNSA. The CDR3 loop spans 15 amino acids.

The V call is TRBV7-9, the J call TRBJ1-3; D is unresolved. CDR1 is SEHNR, CDR2 FQNEAQ, per germline (reference sequence). The ends were cut back, 3 bases at V and 4 bases at J, with 10 bases in the middle. The CDR3 loop spans 14 amino acids. This CDR3 is CASSFRSEGNTIYF. The CDR3 coding sequence is TGTGCCAGCAGCTTCCGGTCGGAGGGAAACACCATATATTTT.

The chain has TRBV5-1 and TRBJ1-2; perhaps TRBD1 as D (6 bases). Trimming stripped 0 bases from V and 7 bases from J, with 16 bases between. In germline, CDR1 is SGHRS, CDR2 YFSETQ. The CDR3 has 15 residues. As DNA, the CDR3 is TGCGCCAGCAGCTTGGCAGGGGCAGGGAAGAGTGGCTACACCTTC. Its translation is CASSLAGAGKSGYTF.